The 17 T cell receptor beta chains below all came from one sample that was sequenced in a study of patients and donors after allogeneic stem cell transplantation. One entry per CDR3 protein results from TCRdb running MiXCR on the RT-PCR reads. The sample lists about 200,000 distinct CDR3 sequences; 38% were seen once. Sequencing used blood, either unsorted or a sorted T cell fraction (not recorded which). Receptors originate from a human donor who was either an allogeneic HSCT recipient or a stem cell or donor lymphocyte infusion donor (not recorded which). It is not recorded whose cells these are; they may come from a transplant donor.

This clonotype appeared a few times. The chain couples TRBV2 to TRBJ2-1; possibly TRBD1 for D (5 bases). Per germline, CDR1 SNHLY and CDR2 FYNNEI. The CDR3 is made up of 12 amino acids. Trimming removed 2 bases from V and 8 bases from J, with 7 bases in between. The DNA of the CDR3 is TGTGCCAGCAGTGAATGGGGCGATGAGCAGTTCTTC. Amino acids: CASSEWGDEQFF.

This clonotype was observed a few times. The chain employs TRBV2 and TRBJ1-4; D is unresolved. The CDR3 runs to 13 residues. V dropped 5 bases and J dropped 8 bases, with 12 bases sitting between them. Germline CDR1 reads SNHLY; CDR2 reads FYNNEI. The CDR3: CASSQNREEKLFF. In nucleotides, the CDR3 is TGTGCCAGCAGTCAGAACCGGGAGGAAAAACTGTTTTTT.

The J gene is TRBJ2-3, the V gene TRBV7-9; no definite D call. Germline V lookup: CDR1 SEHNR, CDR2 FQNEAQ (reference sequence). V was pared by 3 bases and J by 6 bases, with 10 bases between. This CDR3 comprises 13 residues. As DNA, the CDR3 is TGTGCCAGCAGCTTCGGGCAGATTGATACGCAGTATTTT. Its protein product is CASSFGQIDTQYF.

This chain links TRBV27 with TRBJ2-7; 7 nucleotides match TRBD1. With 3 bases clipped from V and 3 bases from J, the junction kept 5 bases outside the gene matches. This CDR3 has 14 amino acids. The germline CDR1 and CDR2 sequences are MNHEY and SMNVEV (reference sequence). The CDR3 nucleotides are TGTGCCAGCAGTTTCGCCCGGGACAGCTACGAGCAGTACTTC. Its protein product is CASSFARDSYEQYF.

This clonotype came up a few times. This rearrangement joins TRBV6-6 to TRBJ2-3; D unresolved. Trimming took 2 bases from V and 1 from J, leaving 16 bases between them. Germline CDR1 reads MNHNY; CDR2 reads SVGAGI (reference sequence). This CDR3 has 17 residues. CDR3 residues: CASSYQRPSWGTDTQYF. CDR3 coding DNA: TGTGCCAGCAGTTACCAACGGCCTAGTTGGGGCACAGATACGCAGTATTTT.

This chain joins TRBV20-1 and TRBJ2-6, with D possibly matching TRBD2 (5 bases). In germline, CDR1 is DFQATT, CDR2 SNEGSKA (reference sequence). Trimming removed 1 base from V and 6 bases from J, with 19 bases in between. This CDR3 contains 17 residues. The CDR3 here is CSARGSGRKPEANVLTF. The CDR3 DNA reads TGCAGTGCTAGAGGAAGCGGCAGAAAGCCTGAGGCCAACGTCCTGACTTTC.

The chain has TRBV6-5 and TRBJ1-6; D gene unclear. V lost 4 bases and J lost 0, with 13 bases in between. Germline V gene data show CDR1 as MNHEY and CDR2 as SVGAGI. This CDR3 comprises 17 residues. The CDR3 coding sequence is TGTGCCAGCAGTTCGACGAGGATTGTCTCCTATAATTCACCCCTCCACTTT. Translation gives CASSSTRIVSYNSPLHF.

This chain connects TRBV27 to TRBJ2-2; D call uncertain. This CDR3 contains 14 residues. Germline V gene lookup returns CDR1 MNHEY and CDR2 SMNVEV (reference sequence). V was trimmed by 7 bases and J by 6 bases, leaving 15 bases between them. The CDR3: CASTPGRLSGELFF. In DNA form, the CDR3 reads TGTGCCAGCACCCCCGGGCGCTTGTCCGGGGAGCTGTTTTTT.

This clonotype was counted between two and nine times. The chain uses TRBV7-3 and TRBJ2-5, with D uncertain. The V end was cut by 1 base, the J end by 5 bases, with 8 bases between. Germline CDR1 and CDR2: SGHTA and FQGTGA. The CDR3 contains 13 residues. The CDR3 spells CASSLKGGETQYF. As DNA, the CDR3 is TGTGCCAGCAGCTTAAAGGGTGGGGAGACCCAGTACTTC.

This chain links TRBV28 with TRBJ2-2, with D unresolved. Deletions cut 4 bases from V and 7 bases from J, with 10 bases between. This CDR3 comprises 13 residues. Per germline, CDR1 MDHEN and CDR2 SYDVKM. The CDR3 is CASSWISGGELFF. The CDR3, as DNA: TGTGCCAGCAGTTGGATTTCAGGCGGGGAGCTGTTTTTT.

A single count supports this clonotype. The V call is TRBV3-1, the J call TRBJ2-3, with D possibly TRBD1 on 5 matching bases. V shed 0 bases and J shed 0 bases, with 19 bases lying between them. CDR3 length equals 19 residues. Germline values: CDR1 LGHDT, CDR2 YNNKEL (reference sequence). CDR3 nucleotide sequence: TGTGCCAGCAGCCAAGATTCATATGTGACAGAGCTAAGCACAGATACGCAGTATTTT. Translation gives CASSQDSYVTELSTDTQYF.

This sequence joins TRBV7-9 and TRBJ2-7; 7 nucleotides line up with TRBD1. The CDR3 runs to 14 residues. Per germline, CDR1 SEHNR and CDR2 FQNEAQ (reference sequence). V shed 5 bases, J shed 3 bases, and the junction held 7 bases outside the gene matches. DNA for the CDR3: TGTGCCAGCAGCCCCGGGACAGCCTTCTACGAGCAGTACTTC. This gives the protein CASSPGTAFYEQYF. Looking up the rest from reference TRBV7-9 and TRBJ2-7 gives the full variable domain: DTGVSQNPRHKITKRGQNVTFRCDPISEHNRLYWYRQTLGQGPEFLTYFQNEAQLEKSRLLSDRFSAERPKGSFSTLEIQRTEQGDSAMYLCASSPGTAFYEQYFGPGTRLTVT.

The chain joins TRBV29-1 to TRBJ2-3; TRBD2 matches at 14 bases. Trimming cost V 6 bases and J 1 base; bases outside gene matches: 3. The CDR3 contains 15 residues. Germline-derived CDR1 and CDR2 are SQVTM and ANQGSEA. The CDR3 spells CSVGTSGGRTDTQYF. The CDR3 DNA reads TGCAGCGTGGGGACTAGCGGGGGACGCACAGATACGCAGTATTTT.

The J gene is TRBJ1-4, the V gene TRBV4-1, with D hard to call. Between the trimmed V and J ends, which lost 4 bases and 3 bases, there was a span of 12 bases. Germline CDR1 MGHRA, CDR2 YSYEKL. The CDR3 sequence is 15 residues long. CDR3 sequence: CASSLEGKANEKLFF. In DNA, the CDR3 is TGCGCCAGCAGCCTAGAAGGAAAGGCTAATGAAAAACTGTTTTTT.

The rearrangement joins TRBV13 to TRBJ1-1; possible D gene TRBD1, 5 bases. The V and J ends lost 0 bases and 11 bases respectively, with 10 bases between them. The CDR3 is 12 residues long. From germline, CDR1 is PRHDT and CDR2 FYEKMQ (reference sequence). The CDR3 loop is CASSLGAEGAFF. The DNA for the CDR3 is TGTGCCAGCAGCTTAGGCGCCGAGGGGGCTTTCTTT. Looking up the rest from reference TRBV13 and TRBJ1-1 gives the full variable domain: AAGVIQSPRHLIKEKRETATLKCYPIPRHDTVYWYQQGPGQDPQFLISFYEKMQSDKGSIPDRFSAQQFSDYHSELNMSSLELGDSALYFCASSLGAEGAFFGQGTRLTVV.

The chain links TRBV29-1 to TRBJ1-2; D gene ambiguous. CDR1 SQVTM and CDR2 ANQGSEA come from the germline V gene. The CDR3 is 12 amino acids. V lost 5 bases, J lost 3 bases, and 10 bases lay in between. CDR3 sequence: CSVRVTDYGYTF. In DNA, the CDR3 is TGCAGCGTTCGGGTTACAGACTATGGCTACACCTTC. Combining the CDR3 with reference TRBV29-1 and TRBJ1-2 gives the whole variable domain SAVISQKPSRDICQRGTSLTIQCQVDSQVTMMFWYRQQPGQSLTLIATANQGSEATYESGFVIDKFPISRPNLTFSTLTVSNMSPEDSSIYLCSVRVTDYGYTFGSGTRLTVV.

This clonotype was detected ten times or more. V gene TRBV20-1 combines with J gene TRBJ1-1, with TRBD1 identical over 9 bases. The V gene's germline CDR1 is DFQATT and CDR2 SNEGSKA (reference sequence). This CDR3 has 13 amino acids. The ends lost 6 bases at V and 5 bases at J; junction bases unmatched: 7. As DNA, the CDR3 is TGCAGTGCCCCCGGGACAGGGAGGACTGAAGCTTTCTTT. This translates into CSAPGTGRTEAFF.